What follows are 5 T cell receptor beta chains derived from one specimen sequenced in a study of T cell responses to AZD1222 COVID-19 vaccine. Here immunoSEQ multiplex PCR was the method, and the copy in TCRdb shows in-frame clones only, minus some. The data hold about 84,000 clones, with around nine tenths observed a single time. The sequencing used peripheral blood, collected 28 days after the second AZD1222 dose. The receptors stem from an adult who received the AZD1222 COVID-19 vaccine.

The rearrangement links TRBV12-3 or TRBV12-4 to TRBJ2-7, with D perhaps TRBD1 or TRBD2 (6 bases each). The V end was cut by 10 bases, the J end by 5 bases, with 15 bases between. The CDR3 length is 12 residues. CDR3 nucleotide sequence: TGTGCCACTGGGCAGGGGAGGAACGAGCAGTACTTC. It yields the protein CATGQGRNEQYF.

The rearrangement joins TRBV15 to TRBJ2-4; D gene ambiguous. V dropped 3 bases and J dropped 11 bases, with 11 bases sitting between them. CDR1 and CDR2 from the germline V gene are LNHNV and YYDKDF (reference sequence). The CDR3 consists of 12 residues. The CDR3 reads CATSRPFSLQYF. The DNA of the CDR3 is TGTGCCACCAGCAGGCCGTTTAGCCTTCAGTACTTC.

The chain couples TRBV15 to TRBJ1-6; D not certain. The germline V gene encodes CDR1 LNHNV and CDR2 YYDKDF (reference sequence). Trimming took 0 bases from V and 8 from J, leaving 8 bases between them. The CDR3 contains 14 residues. CDR3 coding DNA: TGTGCCACCAGCAGAGATAGCTCCTATTCACCCCTCCACTTT. Translated: CATSRDSSYSPLHF.

This chain uses TRBV5-7 with TRBJ2-7, with D possibly matching TRBD2 (6 bases). TRBV5-7 counts as an open reading frame of uncertain function. The CDR3 extends over 17 amino acids. V was trimmed by 4 bases and J by 5 bases, leaving 25 bases between them. The CDR3 region is CASSPKPVGGKSNEQYF. DNA for the CDR3: TGTGCCAGCAGCCCAAAACCGGTTGGGGGGAAGTCGAACGAGCAGTACTTC.

The rearrangement joins TRBV30 to TRBJ1-4; TRBD1 matches 10 bases. The CDR3 covers 14 residues. Germline V lookup: CDR1 GTSNPN, CDR2 SVGIG (reference sequence). The V gene end was trimmed by 3 bases and the J gene end by 10 bases; junction bases not matched to a gene: 8. For the CDR3, the DNA is TGTGCCTGGAGCGCTGGACAGGGGGTGGGAAAACTGTTTTTT. This sequence encodes CAWSAGQGVGKLFF. Using reference TRBV30 and TRBJ1-4 for the parts outside the CDR3, the full variable domain is SQTIHQWPATLVQPVGSPLSLECTVEGTSNPNLYWYRQAAGRGLQLLFYSVGIGQISSEVPQNLSASRPQDRQFILSSKKLLLSDSGFYLCAWSAGQGVGKLFFGSGTQLSVL.